These T cell receptor beta chains were read from a single sample in a study of control samples from healthy donors and cancer patients. Assay used: immunoSEQ multiplex PCR; TCRdb lists only in-frame clones, some missing. This sample has fewer than 500,000 clones; 90% occur once, and the top ten carry more than 6%. Sequenced: PBMCs. The source is a man between 40 and 49 years old with head and neck cancer. The CDR3 runs from the conserved cysteine through the conserved F or W. Fields, in order: CDR3 length, V gene, clone size, D gene, J gene, CDR3 protein, CDR3 DNA. D genes are given only for firm matches. Rows may omit the clone size; those that give it use once, few, many or a size class.

length: 11; V: TRBV6-4; size: -; D: -; J: TRBJ2-5; CDR3: CASSRQETQYF; DNA: TGTGCCAGCAGTCGTCAGGAGACCCAGTACTTC
length: 12; V: TRBV5-1; size: -; D: TRBD1; J: TRBJ2-7; CDR3: CASSWQGDEQYF; DNA: TGCGCCAGCAGCTGGCAGGGGGACGAGCAGTACTTC
length: 15; V: TRBV18; size: -; D: TRBD1; J: TRBJ1-1; CDR3: CASSPVQGQGHTAFF; DNA: TGTGCCAGCTCACCCGTACAGGGACAGGGCCACACAGCTTTCTTT
length: 13; V: TRBV29-1; size: -; D: -; J: TRBJ2-1; CDR3: CSVAWFPYNEQFF; DNA: TGCAGCGTTGCTTGGTTCCCCTACAATGAGCAGTTCTTC
length: 13; V: TRBV19; size: -; D: -; J: TRBJ1-5; CDR3: CASNLRSNQPQHF; DNA: TGTGCCAGTAACCTCCGTAGCAATCAGCCCCAGCATTTT
length: 16; V: TRBV7-2; size: -; D: -; J: TRBJ1-6; CDR3: CASSFSASSYNSPLHF; DNA: TGTGCCAGCAGCTTTTCCGCGAGCTCCTATAATTCACCCCTCCACTTT
length: 13; V: TRBV7-2; size: -; D: -; J: TRBJ1-5; CDR3: CASSLTLNQPQHF; DNA: TGTGCCAGCAGCTTGACGCTAAATCAGCCCCAGCATTTT
length: 14; V: TRBV5-8; size: -; D: TRBD1; J: TRBJ2-5; CDR3: CASSTGQGQETQYF; DNA: TGTGCCAGCAGCACCGGACAGGGACAAGAGACCCAGTACTTC
length: 15; V: TRBV7-9; size: -; D: TRBD1; J: TRBJ2-7; CDR3: CASSDPGQGINQQYF; DNA: TGTGCCAGCAGCGACCCGGGACAGGGGATTAATCAGCAGTACTTC
length: 14; V: TRBV15; size: -; D: TRBD1; J: TRBJ1-2; CDR3: CAAGAGQGNYGYTF; DNA: TGTGCCGCAGGGGCAGGACAGGGTAACTATGGCTACACCTTC
length: 14; V: TRBV28; size: -; D: TRBD1; J: TRBJ2-1; CDR3: CASSQGDSYNEQFF; DNA: TGTGCCAGCAGTCAGGGGGACTCCTACAATGAGCAGTTCTTC
length: 12; V: TRBV12-3/TRBV12-4; size: -; D: -; J: TRBJ2-2; CDR3: CASSLNSGELFF; DNA: TGTGCCAGCAGTTTAAACTCCGGGGAGCTGTTTTTT
length: 14; V: TRBV29-1; size: -; D: TRBD1; J: TRBJ1-2; CDR3: CSVEDRGTGSGYTF; DNA: TGCAGCGTTGAAGATCGGGGGACAGGGAGTGGCTACACCTTC
length: 17; V: TRBV10-1; size: -; D: -; J: TRBJ2-2; CDR3: CASSENSGRFIAGELFF; DNA: TGCGCCAGCAGTGAGAACTCAGGGAGATTTATCGCCGGGGAGCTGTTTTTT
length: 15; V: TRBV3-1/TRBV3-2; size: -; D: TRBD1; J: TRBJ2-7; CDR3: CASSQQWTGGYEQYF; DNA: TGTGCCAGCAGCCAACAGTGGACAGGGGGCTACGAGCAGTACTTC
length: 14; V: TRBV30; size: -; D: -; J: TRBJ2-5; CDR3: CAWSVRIAGETQYF; DNA: TGTGCCTGGAGTGTACGCATAGCTGGAGAGACCCAGTACTTC
length: 16; V: TRBV10-3; size: -; D: -; J: TRBJ1-5; CDR3: CAISDSQGFSNQPQHF; DNA: TGTGCCATCAGTGATTCGCAGGGATTCAGCAATCAGCCCCAGCATTTT
length: 16; V: TRBV7-9; size: -; D: -; J: TRBJ2-2; CDR3: CASSPGVAPYTGELFF; DNA: TGTGCCAGCAGCCCTGGAGTGGCTCCCTACACCGGGGAGCTGTTTTTT
length: 14; V: TRBV11-2; size: -; D: -; J: TRBJ2-3; CDR3: CASSATHSTDTQYF; DNA: TGTGCCAGCAGCGCCACACATAGCACAGATACGCAGTATTTT
length: 13; V: TRBV6-5; size: -; D: -; J: TRBJ1-2; CDR3: CASSNYPGTGYTF; DNA: TGTGCCAGCAGCAATTACCCGGGGACCGGCTACACCTTC
length: 16; V: TRBV3-1/TRBV3-2; size: -; D: TRBD2; J: TRBJ2-7; CDR3: CASSQEGPRGGSEQYF; DNA: TGTGCCAGCAGCCAAGAAGGACCCCGCGGGGGAAGCGAGCAGTACTTC
length: 15; V: TRBV28; size: once; D: -; J: TRBJ2-2; CDR3: CASLPSVQEAGELFF; DNA: TGTGCCAGCCTACCATCAGTACAGGAGGCCGGGGAGCTGTTTTTT
length: 14; V: TRBV19; size: -; D: TRBD1; J: TRBJ1-1; CDR3: CASSPETGHTEAFF; DNA: TGTGCCAGTAGTCCGGAGACAGGGCACACTGAAGCTTTCTTT
length: 14; V: TRBV27; size: -; D: -; J: TRBJ1-2; CDR3: CASSLRGANYGYTF; DNA: TGTGCCAGCAGTTTACGAGGGGCCAACTATGGCTACACCTTC
length: 18; V: TRBV19; size: -; D: TRBD1; J: TRBJ1-5; CDR3: CASSIEGTGGFGNQPQHF; DNA: TGTGCCAGTAGTATAGAGGGGACAGGGGGCTTTGGCAATCAGCCCCAGCATTTT
length: 16; V: TRBV15; size: few; D: -; J: TRBJ2-6; CDR3: CATSSALGVGANVLTF; DNA: TGTGCCACCAGCAGTGCCTTAGGGGTTGGGGCCAACGTCCTGACTTTC
length: 14; V: TRBV10-2; size: -; D: -; J: TRBJ1-1; CDR3: CASSHGHLNTEAFF; DNA: TGCGCCAGCAGTCACGGACACTTGAACACTGAAGCTTTCTTT
length: 14; V: TRBV3-1/TRBV3-2; size: -; D: -; J: TRBJ1-2; CDR3: CASSQYTGSYGYTF; DNA: TGTGCCAGCAGTCAGTACACAGGGTCCTATGGCTACACCTTC
length: 14; V: TRBV10-3; size: -; D: TRBD1; J: TRBJ1-5; CDR3: CAISGDRGDQPQHF; DNA: TGTGCCATCAGTGGGGACAGGGGGGATCAGCCCCAGCATTTT
length: 15; V: TRBV11-2; size: -; D: -; J: TRBJ2-3; CDR3: CASSYLTAGADTQYF; DNA: TGTGCCAGCAGCTATTTAACAGCAGGGGCAGATACGCAGTATTTT
length: 16; V: TRBV7-3; size: -; D: TRBD1; J: TRBJ1-1; CDR3: CASSRTLDRGTTEAFF; DNA: TGTGCCAGCAGCCGGACACTAGACAGGGGAACCACTGAAGCTTTCTTT
length: 14; V: TRBV11-2; size: -; D: -; J: TRBJ2-7; CDR3: CASSLDFSSYEQYF; DNA: TGTGCCAGCAGCTTAGATTTTAGCTCCTACGAGCAGTACTTC
length: 16; V: TRBV28; size: -; D: TRBD1; J: TRBJ2-1; CDR3: CASSSGQDLSGNEQFF; DNA: TGTGCCAGCAGCTCGGGACAGGATCTTTCTGGGAATGAGCAGTTCTTC
length: 16; V: TRBV5-6; size: -; D: TRBD2; J: TRBJ2-1; CDR3: CASSEQSGGPYNEQFF; DNA: TGTGCCAGCAGCGAGCAAAGCGGGGGGCCCTACAATGAGCAGTTCTTC
length: 14; V: TRBV6-4; size: -; D: -; J: TRBJ2-2; CDR3: CASSEGRGAGELFF; DNA: TGTGCCAGCTCAGAAGGGAGAGGGGCCGGGGAGCTGTTTTTT
length: 16; V: TRBV25-1; size: -; D: TRBD1; J: TRBJ2-7; CDR3: CASSESTGAASYEQYF; DNA: TGTGCCAGCAGTGAATCGACAGGGGCAGCATCCTACGAGCAGTACTTC
length: 13; V: TRBV11-2; size: once; D: TRBD1; J: TRBJ2-1; CDR3: CASKLGTGDEQFF; DNA: TGTGCCAGCAAATTGGGGACAGGGGATGAGCAGTTCTTC
length: 16; V: TRBV30; size: once; D: -; J: TRBJ2-5; CDR3: CAWSVLDRLERETQYF; DNA: TGTGCCTGGAGTGTACTCGACAGACTGGAACGGGAGACCCAGTACTTC
length: 13; V: TRBV24-1; size: -; D: TRBD1; J: TRBJ2-1; CDR3: CATSFDRVREQFF; DNA: TGTGCCACCAGTTTCGACAGGGTACGGGAGCAGTTCTTC
length: 12; V: TRBV18; size: once; D: -; J: TRBJ2-1; CDR3: CASSPPYNEQFF; DNA: TGTGCCAGCTCACCACCCTACAATGAGCAGTTCTTC
length: 13; V: TRBV14; size: -; D: -; J: TRBJ1-1; CDR3: CASSPLWDTEAFF; DNA: TGTGCCAGCAGCCCCTTGTGGGACACTGAAGCTTTCTTT
length: 16; V: TRBV11-3; size: -; D: TRBD1; J: TRBJ2-3; CDR3: CASSSRGQGVSDTQYF; DNA: TGTGCCAGCAGCTCGCGGGGACAGGGGGTGTCAGATACGCAGTATTTT
length: 14; V: TRBV6-5; size: -; D: TRBD1; J: TRBJ1-5; CDR3: CASSPRGLLQPQHF; DNA: TGTGCCAGCAGCCCCAGGGGGCTTCTTCAGCCCCAGCATTTT
length: 15; V: TRBV30; size: -; D: TRBD2; J: TRBJ2-3; CDR3: CAWSVASGSTDTQYF; DNA: TGTGCCTGGAGTGTAGCTAGCGGGAGCACAGATACGCAGTATTTT
length: 14; V: TRBV2; size: -; D: TRBD1; J: TRBJ2-1; CDR3: CATPVGQGASEQFF; DNA: TGTGCCACCCCGGTGGGTCAGGGGGCGAGTGAGCAGTTCTTC
length: 14; V: TRBV30; size: few; D: TRBD2; J: TRBJ2-7; CDR3: CAWSGGRSSYEQYF; DNA: TGTGCCTGGAGTGGCGGGAGGAGCTCCTACGAGCAGTACTTC
length: 15; V: TRBV27; size: -; D: -; J: TRBJ2-3; CDR3: CASRIRDPSTDTQYF; DNA: TGTGCCAGCAGAATCCGGGACCCCTCCACAGATACGCAGTATTTT
length: 17; V: TRBV13; size: -; D: TRBD2; J: TRBJ2-1; CDR3: CASSFFTSGSISNEQFF; DNA: TGTGCCAGCAGCTTTTTCACTAGCGGGAGTATATCTAATGAGCAGTTCTTC
length: 12; V: TRBV12-3/TRBV12-4; size: once; D: -; J: TRBJ2-3; CDR3: CASKRGTDTQYF; DNA: TGTGCCAGCAAACGGGGCACAGATACGCAGTATTTT
length: 10; V: TRBV28; size: -; D: -; J: TRBJ2-7; CDR3: CASGEIEQYF; DNA: TGTGCCAGCGGGGAGATCGAGCAGTACTTC
length: 18; V: TRBV5-6; size: -; D: TRBD1; J: TRBJ1-5; CDR3: CASSETGGEVGGNQPQHF; DNA: TGTGCCAGCAGCGAGACAGGGGGCGAGGTTGGGGGCAATCAGCCCCAGCATTTT
length: 15; V: TRBV6-5; size: few; D: -; J: TRBJ2-7; CDR3: CASSQAGAIPYEQYF; DNA: TGTGCCAGCAGCCAGGCCGGGGCTATCCCGTACGAGCAGTACTTC
length: 16; V: TRBV5-1; size: once; D: TRBD2; J: TRBJ2-1; CDR3: CASSPRLAGGPNEQFF; DNA: TGCGCCAGCAGCCCTCGACTAGCGGGAGGGCCCAATGAGCAGTTCTTC